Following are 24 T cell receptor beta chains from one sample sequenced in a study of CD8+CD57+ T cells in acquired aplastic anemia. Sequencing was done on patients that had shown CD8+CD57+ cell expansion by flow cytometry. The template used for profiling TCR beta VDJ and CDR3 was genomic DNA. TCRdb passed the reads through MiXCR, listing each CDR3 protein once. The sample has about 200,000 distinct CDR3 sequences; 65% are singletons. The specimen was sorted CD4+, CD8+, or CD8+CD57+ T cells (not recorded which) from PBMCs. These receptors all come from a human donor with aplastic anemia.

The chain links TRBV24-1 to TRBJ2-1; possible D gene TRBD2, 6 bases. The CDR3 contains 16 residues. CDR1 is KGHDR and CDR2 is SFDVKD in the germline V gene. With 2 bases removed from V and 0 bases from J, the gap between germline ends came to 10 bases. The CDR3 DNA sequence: TGTGCCACCAGTGATTGGACTACCAGCTCCTACAATGAGCAGTTCTTC. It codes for CATSDWTTSSYNEQFF.

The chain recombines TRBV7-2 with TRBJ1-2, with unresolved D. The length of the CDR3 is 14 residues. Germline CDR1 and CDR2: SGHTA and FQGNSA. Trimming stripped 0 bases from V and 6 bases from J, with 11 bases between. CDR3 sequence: CASSLALEAHGYTF. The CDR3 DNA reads TGTGCCAGCAGCTTAGCGTTGGAGGCCCATGGCTACACCTTC.

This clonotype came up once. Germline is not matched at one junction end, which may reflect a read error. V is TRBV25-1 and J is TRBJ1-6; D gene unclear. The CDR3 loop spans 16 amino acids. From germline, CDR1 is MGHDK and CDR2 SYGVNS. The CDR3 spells CASRESASSYNSPLHF. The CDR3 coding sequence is TGTGCCAGCAGGGAATCGGCGAGCTCCTATAATTCACCCCTCCACTTT.

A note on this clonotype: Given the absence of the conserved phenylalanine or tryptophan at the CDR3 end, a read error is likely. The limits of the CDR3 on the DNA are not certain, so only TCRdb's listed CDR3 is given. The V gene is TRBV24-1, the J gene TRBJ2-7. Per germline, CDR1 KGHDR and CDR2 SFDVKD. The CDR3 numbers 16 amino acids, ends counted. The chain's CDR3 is CATSDLPGSFVPTSST.

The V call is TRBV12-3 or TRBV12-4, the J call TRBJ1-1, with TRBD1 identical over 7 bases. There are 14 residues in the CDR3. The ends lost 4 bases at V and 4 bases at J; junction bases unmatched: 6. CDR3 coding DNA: TGTGCCAGCAGTTCGCAGGGGGACATCACTGAAGCTTTCTTT. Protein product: CASSSQGDITEAFF.

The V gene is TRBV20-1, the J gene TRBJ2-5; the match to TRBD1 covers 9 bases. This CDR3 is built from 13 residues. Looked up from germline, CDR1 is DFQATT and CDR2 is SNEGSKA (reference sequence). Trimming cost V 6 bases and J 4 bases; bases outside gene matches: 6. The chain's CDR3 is CSAAGTGRETQYF. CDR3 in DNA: TGCAGTGCCGCCGGGACAGGGCGAGAGACCCAGTACTTC.

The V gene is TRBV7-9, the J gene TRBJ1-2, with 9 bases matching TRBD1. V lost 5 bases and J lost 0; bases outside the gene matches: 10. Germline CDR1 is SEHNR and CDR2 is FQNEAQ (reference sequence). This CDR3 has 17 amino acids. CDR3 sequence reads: CASSRLQGAKANYGYTF. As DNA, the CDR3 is TGTGCCAGCAGCCGTTTACAGGGGGCCAAGGCTAACTATGGCTACACCTTC.

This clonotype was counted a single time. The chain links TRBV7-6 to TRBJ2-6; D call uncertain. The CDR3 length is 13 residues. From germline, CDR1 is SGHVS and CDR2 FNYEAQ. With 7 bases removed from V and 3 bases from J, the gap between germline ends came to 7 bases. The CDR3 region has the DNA TGTGCCAGCAAGATAGTTGGGGCCAACGTCCTGACTTTC. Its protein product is CASKIVGANVLTF.

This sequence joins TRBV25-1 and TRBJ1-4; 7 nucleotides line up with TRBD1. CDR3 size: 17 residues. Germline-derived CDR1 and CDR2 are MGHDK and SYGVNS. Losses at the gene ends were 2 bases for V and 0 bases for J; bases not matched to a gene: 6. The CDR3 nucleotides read TGTGCCAGCAGTGAAATCGCCGGGACAGCAACTAATGAAAAACTGTTTTTT. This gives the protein CASSEIAGTATNEKLFF.

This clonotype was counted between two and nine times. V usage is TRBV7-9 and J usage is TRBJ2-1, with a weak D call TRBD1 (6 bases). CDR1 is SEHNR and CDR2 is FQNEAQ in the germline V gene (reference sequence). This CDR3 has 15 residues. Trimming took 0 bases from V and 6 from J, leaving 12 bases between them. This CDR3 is CASSLAGTQTNEQFF. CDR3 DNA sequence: TGTGCCAGCAGCTTAGCCGGGACACAGACCAATGAGCAGTTCTTC.

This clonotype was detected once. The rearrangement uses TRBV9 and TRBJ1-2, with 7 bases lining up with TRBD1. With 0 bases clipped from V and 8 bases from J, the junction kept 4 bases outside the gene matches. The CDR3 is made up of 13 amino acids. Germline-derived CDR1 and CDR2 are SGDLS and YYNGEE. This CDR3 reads CASSVAGTVGYTF. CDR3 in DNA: TGTGCCAGCAGCGTAGCAGGGACAGTGGGCTACACCTTC.

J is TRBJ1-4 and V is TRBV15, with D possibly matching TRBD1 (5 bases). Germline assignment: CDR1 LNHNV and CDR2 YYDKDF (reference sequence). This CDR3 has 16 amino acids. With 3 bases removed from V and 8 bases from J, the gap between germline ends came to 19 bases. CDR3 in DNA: TGTGCCACCAGCAGGCATCAGGGTGGCCCAGAAGAAAAACTGTTTTTT. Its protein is CATSRHQGGPEEKLFF. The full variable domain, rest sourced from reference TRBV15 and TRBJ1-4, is DAMVIQNPRYQVTQFGKPVTLSCSQTLNHNVMYWYQQKSSQAPKLLFHYYDKDFNNEADTPDNFQSRRPNTSFCFLDIRSPGLGDTAMYLCATSRHQGGPEEKLFFGSGTQLSVL.

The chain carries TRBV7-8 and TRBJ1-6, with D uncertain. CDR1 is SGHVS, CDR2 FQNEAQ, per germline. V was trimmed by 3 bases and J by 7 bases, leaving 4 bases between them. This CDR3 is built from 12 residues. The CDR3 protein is CASSFGNSPLHF. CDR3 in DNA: TGTGCCAGCAGCTTTGGGAATTCACCCCTCCACTTT.

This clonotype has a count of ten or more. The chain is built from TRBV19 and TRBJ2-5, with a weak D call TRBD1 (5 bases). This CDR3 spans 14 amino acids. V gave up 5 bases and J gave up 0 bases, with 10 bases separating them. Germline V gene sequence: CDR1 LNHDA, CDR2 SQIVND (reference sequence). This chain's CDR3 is CASSPRQYQETQYF. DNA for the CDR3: TGTGCCAGTAGTCCTCGACAGTACCAAGAGACCCAGTACTTC. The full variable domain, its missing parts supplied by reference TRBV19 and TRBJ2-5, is DGGITQSPKYLFRKEGQNVTLSCEQNLNHDAMYWYRQDPGQGLRLIYYSQIVNDFQKGDIAEGYSVSREKKESFPLTVTSAQKNPTAFYLCASSPRQYQETQYFGPGTRLLVL.

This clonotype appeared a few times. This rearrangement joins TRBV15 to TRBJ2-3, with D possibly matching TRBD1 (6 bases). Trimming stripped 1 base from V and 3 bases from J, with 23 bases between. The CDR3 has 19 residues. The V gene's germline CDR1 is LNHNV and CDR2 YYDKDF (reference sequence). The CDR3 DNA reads TGTGCCACCAGCAGAGTTGGCCCGACAGGCCGTATGTGGACAGATACGCAGTATTTT. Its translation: CATSRVGPTGRMWTDTQYF.

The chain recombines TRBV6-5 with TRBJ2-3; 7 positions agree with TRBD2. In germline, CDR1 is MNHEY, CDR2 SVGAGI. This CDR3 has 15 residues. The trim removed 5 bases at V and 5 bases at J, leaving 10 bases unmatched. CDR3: CASSGTRGGGDTQYF. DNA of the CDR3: TGTGCCAGCAGTGGGACTCGAGGCGGGGGAGATACGCAGTATTTT.

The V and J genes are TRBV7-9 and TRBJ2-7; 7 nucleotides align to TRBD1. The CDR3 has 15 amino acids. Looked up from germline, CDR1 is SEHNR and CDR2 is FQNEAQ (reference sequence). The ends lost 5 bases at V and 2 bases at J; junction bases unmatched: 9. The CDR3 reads CASSRTGTATYEQYF. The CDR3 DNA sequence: TGTGCCAGCAGCAGAACCGGGACAGCTACCTACGAGCAGTACTTC.

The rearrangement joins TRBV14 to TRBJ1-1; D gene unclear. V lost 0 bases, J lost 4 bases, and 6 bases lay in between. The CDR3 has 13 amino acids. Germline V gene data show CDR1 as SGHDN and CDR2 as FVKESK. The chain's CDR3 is CASSQERSTEAFF. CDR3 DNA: TGTGCCAGCAGCCAAGAACGGTCCACTGAAGCTTTCTTT. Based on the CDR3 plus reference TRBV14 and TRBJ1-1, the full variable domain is EAGVTQFPSHSVIEKGQTVTLRCDPISGHDNLYWYRRVMGKEIKFLLHFVKESKQDESGMPNNRFLAERTGGTYSTLKVQPAELEDSGVYFCASSQERSTEAFFGQGTRLTVV.

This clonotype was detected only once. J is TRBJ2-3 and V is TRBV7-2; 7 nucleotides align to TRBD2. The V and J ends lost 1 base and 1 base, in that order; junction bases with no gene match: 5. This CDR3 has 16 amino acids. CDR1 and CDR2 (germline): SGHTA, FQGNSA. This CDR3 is CASSLDVAGGTDTQYF. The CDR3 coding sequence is TGTGCCAGCAGCTTAGACGTGGCGGGGGGCACAGATACGCAGTATTTT.

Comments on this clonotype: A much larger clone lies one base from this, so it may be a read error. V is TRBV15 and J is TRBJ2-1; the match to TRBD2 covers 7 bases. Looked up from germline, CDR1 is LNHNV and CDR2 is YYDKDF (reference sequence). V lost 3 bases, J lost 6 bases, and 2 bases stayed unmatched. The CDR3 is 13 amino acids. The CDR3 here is CATSSGGTNEQFF. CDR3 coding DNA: TGTGCCACCAGCAGCGGGGGGACCAATGAGCAGTTCTTC. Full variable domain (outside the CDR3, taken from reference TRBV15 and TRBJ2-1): DAMVIQNPRYQVTQFGKPVTLSCSQTLNHNVMYWYQQKSSQAPKLLFHYYDKDFNNEADTPDNFQSRRPNTSFCFLDIRSPGLGDTAMYLCATSSGGTNEQFFGPGTRLTVL.

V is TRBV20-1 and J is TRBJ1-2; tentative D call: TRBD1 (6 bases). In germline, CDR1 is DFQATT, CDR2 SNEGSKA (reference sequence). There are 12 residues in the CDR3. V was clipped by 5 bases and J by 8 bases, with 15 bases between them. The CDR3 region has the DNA TGCAGTGCTCCCCGGGACATATGGGGCTACACCTTC. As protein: CSAPRDIWGYTF.

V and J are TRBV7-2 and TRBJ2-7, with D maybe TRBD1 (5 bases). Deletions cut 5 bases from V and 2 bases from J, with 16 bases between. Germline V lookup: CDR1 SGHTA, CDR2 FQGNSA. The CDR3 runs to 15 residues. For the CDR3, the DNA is TGTGCCAGCAGCCTTCCGGAAGGGGTAGCCTACGAGCAGTACTTC. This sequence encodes CASSLPEGVAYEQYF.

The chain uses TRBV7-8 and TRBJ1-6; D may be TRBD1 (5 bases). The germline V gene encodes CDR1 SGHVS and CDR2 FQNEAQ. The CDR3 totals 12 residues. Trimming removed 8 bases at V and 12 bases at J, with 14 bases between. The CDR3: CASGKLQEPLHF. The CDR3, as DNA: TGTGCCAGCGGCAAGTTACAGGAACCCCTCCACTTT.

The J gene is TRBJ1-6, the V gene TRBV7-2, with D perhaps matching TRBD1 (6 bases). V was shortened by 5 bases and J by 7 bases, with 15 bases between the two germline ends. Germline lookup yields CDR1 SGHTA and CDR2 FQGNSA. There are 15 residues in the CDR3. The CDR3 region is CASSAQGFENSPLHF. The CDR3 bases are TGTGCCAGCAGCGCACAGGGCTTCGAAAATTCACCCCTCCACTTT.